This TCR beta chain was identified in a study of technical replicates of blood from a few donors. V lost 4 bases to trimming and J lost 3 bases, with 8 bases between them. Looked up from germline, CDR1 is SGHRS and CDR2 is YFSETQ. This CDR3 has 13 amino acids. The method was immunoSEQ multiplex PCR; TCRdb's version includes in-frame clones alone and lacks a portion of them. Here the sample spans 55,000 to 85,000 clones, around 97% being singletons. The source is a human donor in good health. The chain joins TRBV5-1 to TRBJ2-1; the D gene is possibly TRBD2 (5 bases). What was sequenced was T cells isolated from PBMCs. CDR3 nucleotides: TGCGCCAGCAGCGTTGGACTCTACAATGAGCAGTTCTTC. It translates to CASSVGLYNEQFF.